This TCR beta chain appears in the sequencing data of a study of T cell responses to AZD1222 COVID-19 vaccine. About the study: Combined were second doses at about 4 or about 12 weeks. Study conclusions and caveats: Sampling captured repertoires only after the peak T cell response. There were mostly white British donors and more females than males, and clonal diversity was possibly underestimated. Reportedly, nearly half of unique spike TCRs recognized epitopes outside B.1.351/B.1.1.7 mutations.

The germline gives CDR1 SGDLS, CDR2 YYNGEE. J was trimmed by 5 bases and V by 0 bases; bases with no gene match: 8. The CDR3 is made up of 15 amino acids. Profiling relied on immunoSEQ multiplex PCR, and the TCRdb table lists in-frame clones only, not all of them. This table holds 100,000 to 120,000 clones, roughly 90% found once. For this clone: Its antigen is not known.

The receptor was derived from an adult in good health. The specimen comprised peripheral blood, sampled on day 0 of AZD1222 vaccination. The gene calls are TRBV9 and TRBJ2-7, with TRBD2 identical over 7 bases. The CDR3 sequence is CASSVAPGGPHEQYF. CDR3 coding DNA: TGTGCCAGCAGCGTAGCCCCGGGAGGCCCCCACGAGCAGTACTTC.